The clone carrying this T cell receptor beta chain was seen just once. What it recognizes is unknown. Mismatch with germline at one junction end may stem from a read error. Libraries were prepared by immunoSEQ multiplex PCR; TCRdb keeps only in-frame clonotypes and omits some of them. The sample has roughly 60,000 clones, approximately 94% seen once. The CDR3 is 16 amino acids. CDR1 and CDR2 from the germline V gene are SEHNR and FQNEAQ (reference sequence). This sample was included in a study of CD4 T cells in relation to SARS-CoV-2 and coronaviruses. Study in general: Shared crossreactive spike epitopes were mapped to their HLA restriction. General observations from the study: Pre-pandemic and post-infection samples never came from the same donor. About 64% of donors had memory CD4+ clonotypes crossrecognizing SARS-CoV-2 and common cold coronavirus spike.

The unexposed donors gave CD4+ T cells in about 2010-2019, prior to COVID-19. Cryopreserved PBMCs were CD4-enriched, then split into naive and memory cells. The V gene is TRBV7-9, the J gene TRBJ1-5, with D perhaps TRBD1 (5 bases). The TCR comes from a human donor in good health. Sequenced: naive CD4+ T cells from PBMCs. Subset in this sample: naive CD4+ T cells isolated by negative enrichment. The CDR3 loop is CAISKTGRDFNQPQHF. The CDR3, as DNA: TGTGCCATCAGCAAGACGGGACGGGACTTCAATCAGCCCCAGCATTTT.